The rows below give T cell receptor beta chains drawn from one sample of a study of blood T cell repertoires in COVID-19. TCRdb's copy holds only in-frame clones and misses some; the assay was immunoSEQ multiplex PCR. The table includes approximately 94,000 clones, around nine tenths detected once. Sequencing input: peripheral blood. The receptors come from a woman older than 75 with active COVID-19. Both conserved end residues are part of each CDR3. Fields, in order: V gene, CDR3 protein.

V: TRBV6-5; CDR3: CASKSSYNEQFF
V: TRBV7-9; CDR3: CAKDRDTLSPLHF
V: TRBV24-1; CDR3: CATSDRQGTDTQYF
V: TRBV6-2/TRBV6-3; CDR3: CASSSSVGDTQYF
V: TRBV28; CDR3: CASRGGPVAKNIQYF
V: TRBV7-9; CDR3: CASSPDSTSYGYTF
V: TRBV28; CDR3: CASYLTGRNEQFF
V: TRBV5-5; CDR3: CASSLGARTSYGYTF
V: TRBV5-1; CDR3: CASSPLPTSVYEQYF
V: TRBV10-3; CDR3: CAISEGQANYGYTF
V: TRBV4-2; CDR3: CASSQGLGGANYGYTF
V: TRBV4-1; CDR3: CASSPAGLEQFF
V: TRBV18; CDR3: CASSELAGGSSDTQYF
V: TRBV7-2; CDR3: CASSPAQGEEYGYTF
V: TRBV28; CDR3: CASRKDSTDTQYF
V: TRBV28; CDR3: CASSRTAYGYTF
V: TRBV20-1; CDR3: CSALNTDTQYF
V: TRBV7-9; CDR3: CASSLVRFRESRNEQFF
V: TRBV6-2/TRBV6-3; CDR3: CASSHGDTQYF
V: TRBV6-4; CDR3: CASTKLGQTHKTHNSPLHF
V: TRBV18; CDR3: CASSLTLNTEAFF
V: TRBV6-5; CDR3: CASSSGRGYEQYF
V: TRBV5-4; CDR3: CASSPRTSGNTGELFF
V: TRBV4-1; CDR3: CASSPSGRYQETQYF
V: TRBV10-3; CDR3: CAISEFHIENGYTF
V: TRBV6-6; CDR3: CASSYRTSARPGELFF
V: TRBV7-9; CDR3: CASSSADRVPYGYTF
V: TRBV2; CDR3: CASRGGAGAGSTDTQYF
V: TRBV2; CDR3: CASRGAGGPHNEQFF